This T cell receptor (beta chain) was observed in a study of beta chain features in type 1 diabetes. Whole-study findings and limits: HLA effects on TCRB rearrangement stayed unresolved here. VDJ junctions from patients with type 1 diabetes contained fewer insertions and more deletions.

CDR1 and CDR2 from the germline V gene are SGHVS and FQNEAQ. CDR3 length equals 15 residues. Trimming removed 1 base from V and 5 bases from J; junction bases left unmatched: 5. Every bit of the isolated RNA underwent reverse transcription, so sequencing read expressed TCRB transcripts. This table comes from immunoSEQ multiplex PCR, and its TCRdb copy is limited to in-frame clones, with some not included. The repertoire holds hundreds of thousands of clones, 14% seen once, with roughly 7% in the top ten. This clone was counted only a few times. Its antigen is still unknown. This receptor was taken from a man younger than 45 in good health. Sequencing used central memory CD4+ T cells from blood. The chain joins TRBV7-8 to TRBJ2-5; 9 bases match TRBD2. The CDR3 bases are TGTGCCAGCAGCTTAGGTGCGGGAGGGCCGGAGACCCAGTACTTC. Protein product: CASSLGAGGPETQYF. Based on the CDR3 plus reference TRBV7-8 and TRBJ2-5, the full variable domain is GAGVSQSPRYKVAKRGQDVALRCDPISGHVSLFWYQQALGQGPEFLTYFQNEAQLDKSGLPSDRFFAERPEGSVSTLKIQRTQQEDSAVYLCASSLGAGGPETQYFGPGTRLLVL.